The rows below give T cell receptor beta chains drawn from one sample of a study of cytomegalovirus exposure and HLA in healthy donors. Libraries were prepared by immunoSEQ multiplex PCR; TCRdb keeps only in-frame clonotypes and omits some of them. This sample has about 110,000 clones, with around 86% found just once. What was sequenced was PBMCs. All receptors derive from a man aged 35-49 years in good health and CMV-seronegative. CDR3s include the opening cysteine and the closing phenylalanine or tryptophan. A D gene is named only where the DNA matches it firmly. Clone size is given for some rows only: seen once, a few or many times, or a class if the clone is expanded.

CDR3 length	D gene	J gene	clone size	V gene	CDR3 DNA	CDR3 protein
16	.	TRBJ1-6	once	TRBV30	TGTGCCTGGAGTAGATGGCCCGATCCCCCTAATTCACCCCTCCACTTT	CAWSRWPDPPNSPLHF
15	.	TRBJ2-3	few	TRBV18	TGTGCCAGCTCAGTAATCAGGTCAAGCACAGATACGCAGTATTTT	CASSVIRSSTDTQYF
15	TRBD1	TRBJ1-1	few	TRBV5-5	TGTGCCAGCAGCCGTTGGGACAGCCTGAACACTGAAGCTTTCTTT	CASSRWDSLNTEAFF
15	TRBD1	TRBJ2-5	.	TRBV5-4	TGTGCCAGCAGGTCCTACGGGACAGGGGTAGGGACCCAGTACTTC	CASRSYGTGVGTQYF
13	TRBD1	TRBJ2-3	once	TRBV29-1	TGCAGCTTTATCACAGGGGGCGAGGATACGCAGTATTTT	CSFITGGEDTQYF
15	.	TRBJ1-1	.	TRBV5-1	TGCGCCAGCAGCCTCAACAGGGCCAATGGCACTGAAGCTTTCTTT	CASSLNRANGTEAFF
17	TRBD2	TRBJ2-3	.	TRBV9	TGTGCCAGCAGCGTTGGCTCTGGCGGGGGGCTCACAGATACGCAGTATTTT	CASSVGSGGGLTDTQYF
15	TRBD2	TRBJ2-7	.	TRBV5-1	TGCGCCAGCAGTCTAGCGGGGGGTCTCTCCTACGAGCAGTACTTC	CASSLAGGLSYEQYF
15	TRBD2	TRBJ2-5	.	TRBV30	TGTGCCTGGAGGGCTAGCGGGGGAATGGTCGAGACCCAGTACTTC	CAWRASGGMVETQYF
15	.	TRBJ1-1	.	TRBV2	TGTGCCAGCACCATAGAGAGGAATCGGGACACTGAAGCTTTCTTT	CASTIERNRDTEAFF
13	.	TRBJ2-7	.	TRBV5-1	TGCGCCAGCAGCGATACACAGGGCTACGAGCAGTACTTC	CASSDTQGYEQYF
15	.	TRBJ1-5	.	TRBV6-1	TGTGCCAGCAGTTCCCTTGCGGGCCAGAATCAGCCCCAGCATTTT	CASSSLAGQNQPQHF
12	.	TRBJ1-2	.	TRBV13	TGTGCCAGCAGCTCCGAGAAATTCGGCTACACCTTC	CASSSEKFGYTF
17	TRBD1	TRBJ1-6	.	TRBV27	TGTGCCAGCAGTGAAAGGACAGGTCTGAGATCTAATTCACCCCTCCACTTT	CASSERTGLRSNSPLHF
14	TRBD1	TRBJ1-1	.	TRBV11-1	TGTGCCAGCAGCTTACGGGACAGGGGGTCTGAAGCTTTCTTT	CASSLRDRGSEAFF
14	.	TRBJ1-4	.	TRBV19	TGTGCCAGTAGCCCACAGGGATCGGATGAAAAACTGTTTTTT	CASSPQGSDEKLFF
14	TRBD1	TRBJ1-2	.	TRBV5-4	TGTGCCAGCAGCTCGGACAGGTCTAACTATGGCTACACCTTC	CASSSDRSNYGYTF
13	TRBD1	TRBJ1-2	.	TRBV29-1	TGCAGCGTGCGGGACAGGGGGCGAAATGGCTACACCTTC	CSVRDRGRNGYTF
13	.	TRBJ1-1	.	TRBV2	TGTGCCAGCAGATTTCGACTCGACACTGAAGCTTTCTTT	CASRFRLDTEAFF
15	.	TRBJ1-4	.	TRBV7-9	TGTGCCAGCAGTTCTACGGGCTGGGGGGAAGAAAAACTGTTTTTT	CASSSTGWGEEKLFF
12	.	TRBJ1-1	.	TRBV18	TGTGCCAGCTCACAACAGGGAACTGAAGCTTTCTTT	CASSQQGTEAFF
16	.	TRBJ1-3	.	TRBV6-6	TGTGCCAGCAGTTACTCCGGGGGGGCGGCGGGAAACACCATATATTTT	CASSYSGGAAGNTIYF
10	.	TRBJ1-1	.	TRBV28	TGTGCCAGCGTCGGGATGGAAGCTTTCTTT	CASVGMEAFF
15	.	TRBJ2-1	.	TRBV7-6	TGTGCCAGCAGCTTAGGGCAGGGGAACTACAATGAGCAGTTCTTC	CASSLGQGNYNEQFF
13	.	TRBJ2-3	.	TRBV14	TGTGCCAGCAGCCCAGGACTCCGCGGAGGGCAGTATTTT	CASSPGLRGGQYF
15	.	TRBJ1-5	.	TRBV7-8	TGTGCCAGCAGCTTAGGACGCGGGACGAATCAGCCCCAGCATTTT	CASSLGRGTNQPQHF
16	TRBD1	TRBJ1-1	.	TRBV5-6	TGTGCCAGCAGCTTGTCAGGACAGGGGACTCACACTGAAGCTTTCTTT	CASSLSGQGTHTEAFF
12	.	TRBJ1-4	.	TRBV6-5	TGTGCCACACAGGGAGATAATGAAAAACTGTTTTTT	CATQGDNEKLFF
13	TRBD1	TRBJ2-1	.	TRBV13	TGTGCCAGCAGGGTCGGACAGGGAACTGAGCAGTTCTTC	CASRVGQGTEQFF
15	.	TRBJ2-2	once	TRBV6-1	TGTGCCAGCCGTCAGGGGGGTGCGACGGACGGGGAGCTGTTTTTT	CASRQGGATDGELFF
13	.	TRBJ1-2	few	TRBV6-1	TGTGCCAGCAGGAGGGGGTTCAACTATGGCTACACCTTC	CASRRGFNYGYTF
14	TRBD1	TRBJ2-7	.	TRBV6-5	TGTGCCAGCGGTCGACAGGGGTCTTCCTACGAGCAGTACTTC	CASGRQGSSYEQYF
14	.	TRBJ1-2	few	TRBV2	TGTGCCAGCAGGTCTGACTCCGCCAACGGCGGCTACACCTTC	CASRSDSANGGYTF
14	.	TRBJ1-2	.	TRBV5-6	TGTGCCAGCAGCTTGGTAGGGGGGGAGGATGGCTACACCTTC	CASSLVGGEDGYTF
16	TRBD1	TRBJ1-3	.	TRBV28	TGTGCCAGCATCCTTACCCCGGGACAGGCTGGAAACACCATATATTTT	CASILTPGQAGNTIYF
15	TRBD1	TRBJ1-1	.	TRBV9	TGTGCCAGCAGCGTAGAGGGGTCAGGGGGAAATGAAGCTTTCTTT	CASSVEGSGGNEAFF
14	.	TRBJ1-6	once	TRBV25-1	TGTGCCAGCAGTGGGGGGGGGCTGAATTCACCCCTCCACTTT	CASSGGGLNSPLHF
20	TRBD1	TRBJ2-2	.	TRBV28	TGTGCCAGCAGTTCTCAGTCCACAGGGGGCTCATGGAACCCCACCGGGGAGCTGTTTTTT	CASSSQSTGGSWNPTGELFF
14	.	TRBJ2-7	once	TRBV6-6	TGTGCCAGCAGCCCCAGGGGAGGGGGTTACGAGCAGTACTTC	CASSPRGGGYEQYF
13	TRBD2	TRBJ2-2	.	TRBV7-9	TGTGCCAGCAGGCAACGGGGGGACGGGGAGCTGTTTTTT	CASRQRGDGELFF
14	.	TRBJ1-6	.	TRBV30	TGTGCCTGGAGTCGGGGGGACTCCAATTCACCCCTCCACTTT	CAWSRGDSNSPLHF
16	.	TRBJ1-2	.	TRBV25-1	TGTGCCAGCAGTCTGAATAGGGGGGGGCGAATTGAGCGCTACACCTTC	CASSLNRGGRIERYTF
14	.	TRBJ2-3	few	TRBV10-2	TGCGCCAGCAGGAGGGTCAGAGACACAGATACGCAGTATTTT	CASRRVRDTDTQYF
15	.	TRBJ2-1	.	TRBV5-1	TGCGCCAGCCGATTTGCCGGGACTGACAACAATGAGCAGTTCTTC	CASRFAGTDNNEQFF
13	.	TRBJ2-7	.	TRBV6-5	TGTGCCAGCAGCTCAGAGACAGTCTTCGAGCAGTACTTC	CASSSETVFEQYF
15	.	TRBJ1-1	.	TRBV10-3	TGTGCCATCAATAAAAAACAGGGATTGAACACTGAAGCTTTCTTT	CAINKKQGLNTEAFF
13	.	TRBJ1-2	.	TRBV30	TGTGCCTGGAGTGGCCAAATAGGGGCTGGCTACACCTTC	CAWSGQIGAGYTF
19	TRBD1	TRBJ1-2	few	TRBV7-7	TGTGCCAGCAGCCCCCGCATCCGAGCGACAGGGGGCTTCGGCTATGGCTACACCTTC	CASSPRIRATGGFGYGYTF
16	.	TRBJ1-5	.	TRBV15	TGTGCCACCAGCAGGATGGACTTGGGAGGCAATCAGCCCCAGCATTTT	CATSRMDLGGNQPQHF
16	.	TRBJ2-2	.	TRBV7-8	TGTGCCAGCAGCTTAGGCGGGTCAGCAAACACCGGGGAGCTGTTTTTT	CASSLGGSANTGELFF
12	TRBD2	TRBJ2-1	.	TRBV7-3	TGTGCCAGCAGTTGGGGGGGGAATGAGCAGTTCTTC	CASSWGGNEQFF
14	TRBD1	TRBJ1-5	.	TRBV28	TGTGCCAGCAGACAGGGGGTAATTGGTCAGCCCCAGCATTTT	CASRQGVIGQPQHF
14	.	TRBJ1-2	.	TRBV5-5	TGTGCCAGCAGCCTCCCCCAGGGGCAGGGTGGCTACACCTTC	CASSLPQGQGGYTF
14	.	TRBJ1-5	.	TRBV28	TGTGCCAGCAGTACCTGGGACTCAAATCAGCCCCAGCATTTT	CASSTWDSNQPQHF
14	.	TRBJ2-5	once	TRBV7-7	TGTGCCAGCAGCTTAGTCAGGGACAAAGAGACCCAGTACTTC	CASSLVRDKETQYF
16	TRBD1	TRBJ1-1	.	TRBV5-6	TGTGCCAGCAGCTTTGGACAGGGGAGCCTGAACACTGAAGCTTTCTTT	CASSFGQGSLNTEAFF
13	.	TRBJ1-5	.	TRBV5-1	TGCGCCAGCAGCTCGGGGGGGGACCAGCCCCAGCATTTT	CASSSGGDQPQHF
16	.	TRBJ2-3	once	TRBV7-9	TGTGCCAGCAGACCCACAGGCTCGCCTGGCACAGATACGCAGTATTTT	CASRPTGSPGTDTQYF
11	TRBD1	TRBJ2-1	once	TRBV7-2	TGTGCCAGCAGGGACAGGGGTGAGCAGTTCTTC	CASRDRGEQFF